This TCR beta chain was sequenced in a study of control samples from healthy donors and cancer patients. Using immunoSEQ multiplex PCR, the repertoire was profiled, and TCRdb retains in-frame clones only, with some absent. This table has 85,000 to 95,000 clones, about 88% appearing once. The specimen was blood. This clonotype originated in a woman aged 65 to 85 in good health.

Written as DNA, the CDR3 is TGTGCCAGCAGCGCGCCCGGGCAGGGGGAGTATGGCTACACCTTC. Its protein product is CASSAPGQGEYGYTF. The V call is TRBV7-9, the J call TRBJ1-2; 7 bases match TRBD1. This CDR3 is built from 15 residues. J was trimmed by 5 bases and V by 5 bases; bases with no gene match: 11. Germline-derived CDR1 and CDR2 are SEHNR and FQNEAQ (reference sequence).